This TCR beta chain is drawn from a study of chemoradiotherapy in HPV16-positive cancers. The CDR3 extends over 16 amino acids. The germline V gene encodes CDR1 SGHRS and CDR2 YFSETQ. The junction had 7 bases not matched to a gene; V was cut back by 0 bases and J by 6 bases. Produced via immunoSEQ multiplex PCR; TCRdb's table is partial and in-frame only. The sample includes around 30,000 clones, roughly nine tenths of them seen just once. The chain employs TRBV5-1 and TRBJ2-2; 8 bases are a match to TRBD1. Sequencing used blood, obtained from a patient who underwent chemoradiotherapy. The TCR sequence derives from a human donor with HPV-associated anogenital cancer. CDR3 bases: TGCGCCAGCAGCTTGGAGAGTCAGGGGGCGGCCGGGGAGCTGTTTTTT. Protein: CASSLESQGAAGELFF.